What follows is one TCR beta chain and its context. There is no known antigen for this receptor. No base quality information exists; no much larger clone differs at one position. The data derive from a study of OX40 agonist ivuxolimab in advanced cancers. For the study in its entirety: Ivuxolimab was a fully human IgG2 agonistic monoclonal antibody targeting the costimulatory receptor OX40 (CD134). Intravenous ivuxolimab was administered to patients every 2 weeks at six dose levels: 0.01, 0.1, 0.3, 1.5, 3 and 10 mg/kg. The dose-escalation cohort was 82.7% male with a mean age of around 64 years, ranging from about 20 to 85. Partial responses occurred in three dose-escalation patients: two with cutaneous melanoma and one with hepatocellular carcinoma. The point of sequencing TCRbeta in the periphery was to test whether ivuxolimab changed TCR sequence diversity and drove clonal T-cell expansion. The paper covers the monotherapy dose-escalation part of the phase I ivuxolimab trial, which included N ≈ 50 patients. Patients were allowed to have had prior anti-PD-1, anti-PD-L1 or anti-CTLA-4 therapy, and around 43% of the dose-escalation patients had been treated with checkpoint inhibitors. Of the roughly 54 patients in dose escalation, some 20 had hepatocellular carcinoma, some 15 had melanoma, 9 had renal cell carcinoma and 9 had head and neck cancer.

The full study reports these points: At doses from 0.1 to 3.0 mg/kg, clonal expansion was seen in both CD4+ and CD8+ blood T cells between baseline and week 6. After ivuxolimab, CD8+ T cells had more expanded clones than CD4+ T cells on average. In the 0.1-3.0 mg/kg groups, partial responders were among the patients with the lowest normalized peripheral clonal expansion, particularly in CD8+ T cells. Low levels of normalized T-cell clonal expansion were also seen in some patients who did not respond. Antigen specificity was not determined for the clonally expanded peripheral T cells.

The trial excluded patients who had a history of autoimmune disease or were on systemic immunosuppression. Peripheral blood for TCR sequencing was drawn from every dose cohort at baseline, at cycle 4 day 1 and at cycle 7 day 1. The samples were taken from a phase I, first-in-human, multicenter, open-label dose-escalation trial of ivuxolimab. Adults with locally advanced or metastatic melanoma, renal cell, hepatocellular, or head and neck squamous cell carcinoma were enrolled in the trial. Before TCR sequencing, CD4+ T cells and CD8+ T cells were sorted from peripheral blood as separate populations. According to the germline V gene, CDR1 reads SGHVS and CDR2 reads FQNEAQ. From its cysteine to its phenylalanine, the CDR3 spans 15 amino acids. Only CDR3 DNA remains: 45 bases, in frame from the first base. Here V drops 6 bases and J drops 8 bases, and the junction holds 11 bases not matched to any gene.

For sequencing of the TCRbeta CDR3 region, genomic DNA was extracted from the sorted cells. The immunoSEQ Assay was used for sequencing of TCRbeta CDR3 regions. TCRdb provides this immuneACCESS table in a form limited to in-frame rearrangements. Some clones are lacking; in checked studies, under half of them reflect an unresolved V gene, and why the rest are absent is not known. The sample table contains approximately 30,000 clones; only one count was recorded for 75% to 90% of them. Clones ranked in the top ten supply 31% of the sample. The chain is assembled from TRBV7-8 and TRBJ1-1; TRBD1 matches 11 bases in the middle. The sequence was collected from an adult with an advanced solid tumor such as melanoma, head and neck, liver or kidney cancer. The sequenced sample was CD4+ or CD8+ T cells sorted from blood, obtained in a trial of the OX40 agonist ivuxolimab. The DNA reads as follows: TGTGCCAGCAGTCTTAGGACAGGGGGCGCGGGGGAAGCTTTCTTT. It encodes CASSLRTGGAGEAFF.